This TCR beta chain is from a study of blood T cell repertoires in COVID-19. Study background: Donors in the United States, Italy and Spain gave samples during acute or convalescent COVID-19. T cells, B-cell-depleted T cells, or PBMCs provided the cDNA or gDNA that served as material.

Profiled with immunoSEQ multiplex PCR; TCRdb holds only in-frame clones, not every one. The repertoire includes 200,000 to 300,000 clones, around 84% of them detected once, and 2% to 2.5% sits in the top ten. V was trimmed by 5 bases and J by 10 bases, leaving 27 bases between them. Germline-derived CDR1 and CDR2 are SEHNR and FQNEAQ (reference sequence). The CDR3 length is 17 residues. The receptor comes from a man aged 40-49 years who had recovered from COVID-19. V usage is TRBV7-9 and J usage is TRBJ2-1, with D possibly being TRBD1 (6 bases). The specimen sequenced was peripheral blood. The CDR3 coding sequence is TGTGCCAGCAGCCTCACCGAGGGGGTCGGGGTTTCACGGGAGCAGTTCTTC. Its translation: CASSLTEGVGVSREQFF. The variable domain in full, with the rest retrieved from reference TRBV7-9 and TRBJ2-1, is DTGVSQNPRHKITKRGQNVTFRCDPISEHNRLYWYRQTLGQGPEFLTYFQNEAQLEKSRLLSDRFSAERPKGSFSTLEIQRTEQGDSAMYLCASSLTEGVGVSREQFFGPGTRLTVL.